This T cell receptor (beta chain) is from a study of cytomegalovirus exposure and HLA in healthy donors. Study-wide results and limits: There were three CMV-associated chains whose specificity for CMV antigens was confirmed in vitro.

Details on this clone: Its antigen is unknown.

The V end lost 1 base, the J end lost 4 bases, and 9 bases lay between the germline ends. This CDR3 spans 14 amino acids. CDR1 is SGHAT, CDR2 FQNNGV, per germline. Only in-frame clones appear in the TCRdb table, and some are missing; sequencing was by immunoSEQ multiplex PCR. The repertoire includes roughly 300,000 clones, 70% to 90% of them detected once, and over 0.8% sits in the top ten. The specimen sequenced was PBMCs. This receptor was identified in a woman aged 18 to 35 in good health and CMV-seronegative. V is TRBV11-2 and J is TRBJ2-3; D gene unclear. The CDR3 region is CASSLALRADTQYF. In nucleotides, the CDR3 is TGTGCCAGCAGCTTAGCTCTTAGAGCAGATACGCAGTATTTT.